This entry features one TCR beta chain sequence. Terminally differentiated effector memory CD45RA+ cells were excluded by CCR7 positive selection of CD45RO-negative cells. Under the authors' procedure: ImmunoSEQ gave junction-only sequences without quality scores, so filtering differed. Method: immunoSEQ multiplex PCR; TCRdb's copy keeps in-frame clones and lacks some. V, J and clone size reflect that table, while D and trimming were determined from the DNA. The repertoire holds about 2.2 million clones, with 85% to 95% as singletons. This entry is derived from a study of shared clonotypes between healthy human individuals. Study-level background: Researchers drew samples from two women and a few men aged 18 to 49. The plates for each donor numbered three CD4 naive, three CD4 memory, two CD8 naive and one CD8 memory.

Trimming at V came to 3 bases and at J to 6 bases, leaving 5 bases not matched to a gene. This CDR3 has 13 amino acids. The germline V gene has CDR1 SGDLS and CDR2 YYNGEE. The TCR sequence derives from a man between 18 and 29 years old in good health. Some clones in this sample may be carry-over from other donors' samples. The material sequenced was naive CD8+ T cells from PBMCs. The rearrangement joins TRBV9 to TRBJ2-5; 7 nucleotides line up with TRBD1. The CDR3 protein is CASSGQGRKTQYF. DNA for the CDR3: TGTGCCAGCAGCGGACAGGGTCGGAAGACCCAGTACTTC.